This is a list of T cell receptor beta chains from one sample in a study of cytomegalovirus exposure and HLA in healthy donors. TCRdb's copy holds only in-frame clones and misses some; the assay was immunoSEQ multiplex PCR. Of about 110,000 clones listed, about 80% are singletons. The sequenced sample was PBMCs. The receptors were gathered from a woman younger than 45 in good health and CMV-seropositive. CDR3s include the opening cysteine and the closing phenylalanine or tryptophan. The D gene is left open where the match is weak. Clone size, where shown, is once, few, many, or a class for clones that have expanded.

size	V	D	J	CDR3	DNA
NA	TRBV5-6	TRBD2	TRBJ2-2	CASSLAGGTGELFF	TGTGCCAGCAGCTTGGCGGGGGGGACCGGGGAGCTGTTTTTT
NA	TRBV10-3	TRBD1	TRBJ2-2	CAIRGQGNTGELFF	TGTGCCATCAGGGGACAGGGGAACACCGGGGAGCTGTTTTTT
NA	TRBV10-3	NA	TRBJ1-2	CASRREGYGYTF	TGTGCCTCCCGGAGGGAGGGCTATGGCTACACCTTC
NA	TRBV6-5	TRBD1	TRBJ1-4	CASSYSEGAFEKLFF	TGTGCCAGCAGTTACTCTGAGGGGGCATTTGAAAAACTGTTTTTT
NA	TRBV2	NA	TRBJ2-5	CAAGDSLQGPQYF	TGTGCCGCCGGGGATTCTCTACAAGGCCCCCAGTACTTC
few	TRBV5-8	TRBD1	TRBJ2-7	CASRLGQGFNYEQYF	TGTGCCAGCAGATTGGGACAGGGGTTCAATTACGAGCAGTACTTC
few	TRBV5-4	NA	TRBJ1-1	CASSLAAGYTEAFF	TGTGCCAGCAGCTTGGCGGCAGGATACACTGAAGCTTTCTTT
NA	TRBV7-9	NA	TRBJ2-7	CASSFTVEDNEQYF	TGTGCCAGCAGCTTCACAGTGGAAGACAACGAGCAGTACTTC
NA	TRBV7-9	NA	TRBJ2-7	CASSLSGAEQYF	TGTGCCAGCAGCCTTAGCGGCGCCGAGCAGTACTTC
NA	TRBV18	NA	TRBJ1-5	CASSPGANQPQHF	TGTGCCAGCTCACCAGGGGCCAATCAGCCCCAGCATTTT
NA	TRBV6-1	NA	TRBJ1-5	CASSVSTTSMPQHF	TGTGCCAGCAGTGTGTCAACTACCTCGATGCCCCAGCATTTT
medium-sized	TRBV6-4	NA	TRBJ1-1	CASSERGGETEAFF	TGTGCCAGCAGTGAACGGGGGGGAGAGACTGAAGCTTTCTTT
NA	TRBV2	NA	TRBJ2-1	CASRLIGEEPYNEQFF	TGTGCCAGCAGGCTGATTGGGGAGGAACCCTACAATGAGCAGTTCTTC
NA	TRBV10-3	NA	TRBJ1-1	CATLMNTEAFF	TGTGCCACCCTAATGAACACTGAAGCTTTCTTT
NA	TRBV15	NA	TRBJ2-3	CATSRDQDTQYF	TGTGCCACCAGCAGAGATCAAGATACGCAGTATTTT
once	TRBV6-1	TRBD1	TRBJ2-7	CASRTSGTGYEQYF	TGTGCCAGCAGAACATCCGGGACAGGCTACGAGCAGTACTTC
few	TRBV19	TRBD1	TRBJ1-2	CASFWTGGRWIGYTF	TGTGCCAGTTTTTGGACAGGGGGCCGTTGGATTGGCTACACCTTC
NA	TRBV9	TRBD1	TRBJ2-3	CASSPTRGRPNTDTQYF	TGTGCCAGCAGCCCGACGAGGGGGCGGCCCAACACAGATACGCAGTATTTT
NA	TRBV18	TRBD1	TRBJ1-1	CASSPLGQGFTEAFF	TGTGCCAGCTCACCACTCGGACAGGGCTTTACTGAAGCTTTCTTT
NA	TRBV6-5	NA	TRBJ1-2	CASSYSRYRARGYTF	TGTGCCAGCAGTTACTCGAGGTACAGGGCGCGAGGCTACACCTTC
NA	TRBV4-1	TRBD2	TRBJ2-1	CASSSRGASGLNNEQFF	TGCGCCAGCAGCTCAAGGGGAGCTAGCGGGCTAAACAATGAGCAGTTCTTC
NA	TRBV5-1	NA	TRBJ1-2	CASSLATTDGYTF	TGCGCCAGCAGCTTGGCTACTACGGATGGCTACACCTTC
NA	TRBV29-1	NA	TRBJ1-4	CSGSDSTHEKLFF	TGCAGCGGATCAGACTCGACTCATGAAAAACTGTTTTTT
NA	TRBV6-6	TRBD1	TRBJ1-2	CASRLGQGFGYTF	TGTGCCAGCAGGTTGGGACAGGGCTTTGGCTACACCTTC
once	TRBV5-1	NA	TRBJ1-6	CASSFDTNNSPLHF	TGCGCCAGCAGCTTCGACACAAATAATTCACCCCTCCACTTT
few	TRBV5-1	TRBD1	TRBJ1-2	CASRPTGGSNYGYTF	TGCGCCAGCAGACCGACAGGGGGTTCGAACTATGGCTACACCTTC
NA	TRBV5-4	TRBD2	TRBJ2-5	CASSFGGGGQETQYF	TGTGCCAGCAGCTTCGGCGGGGGGGGCCAAGAGACCCAGTACTTC
few	TRBV30	NA	TRBJ1-1	CAWSGGGEAFF	TGTGCCTGGAGCGGGGGAGGGGAGGCTTTCTTT
few	TRBV11-2	TRBD2	TRBJ2-1	CASSLQLAGAYNEQFF	TGTGCCAGCAGCTTACAACTAGCGGGAGCGTACAATGAGCAGTTCTTC
NA	TRBV6-5	NA	TRBJ1-5	CASGSGTQHF	TGTGCCAGCGGGAGCGGGACCCAGCATTTT
NA	TRBV18	TRBD1	TRBJ1-5	CASSSQTTGTSNQPQHF	TGTGCCAGCTCCTCTCAGACGACAGGGACGAGCAATCAGCCCCAGCATTTT
once	TRBV4-1	NA	TRBJ1-2	CASSQVGQSLYGYTF	TGCGCCAGCAGCCAAGTCGGACAGAGTCTCTATGGCTACACCTTC
NA	TRBV9	NA	TRBJ1-3	CASSVRGETGNTIYF	TGTGCCAGCAGCGTACGCGGGGAAACTGGAAACACCATATATTTT
NA	TRBV11-3	TRBD1	TRBJ2-5	CASSLGTGGETQYF	TGTGCCAGCAGCTTGGGGACAGGGGGGGAGACCCAGTACTTC
NA	TRBV19	NA	TRBJ1-2	CASSRSRGQGYGYTF	TGTGCCAGTAGTAGGAGTAGGGGTCAGGGCTATGGCTACACCTTC
NA	TRBV5-4	NA	TRBJ2-1	CASSLGTVGFAYNEQFF	TGTGCCAGCAGCTTGGGGACAGTCGGGTTTGCCTACAATGAGCAGTTCTTC
NA	TRBV19	NA	TRBJ1-4	CASSISGSTNEKLFF	TGTGCCAGTTCAATTTCGGGGTCAACTAATGAAAAACTGTTTTTT